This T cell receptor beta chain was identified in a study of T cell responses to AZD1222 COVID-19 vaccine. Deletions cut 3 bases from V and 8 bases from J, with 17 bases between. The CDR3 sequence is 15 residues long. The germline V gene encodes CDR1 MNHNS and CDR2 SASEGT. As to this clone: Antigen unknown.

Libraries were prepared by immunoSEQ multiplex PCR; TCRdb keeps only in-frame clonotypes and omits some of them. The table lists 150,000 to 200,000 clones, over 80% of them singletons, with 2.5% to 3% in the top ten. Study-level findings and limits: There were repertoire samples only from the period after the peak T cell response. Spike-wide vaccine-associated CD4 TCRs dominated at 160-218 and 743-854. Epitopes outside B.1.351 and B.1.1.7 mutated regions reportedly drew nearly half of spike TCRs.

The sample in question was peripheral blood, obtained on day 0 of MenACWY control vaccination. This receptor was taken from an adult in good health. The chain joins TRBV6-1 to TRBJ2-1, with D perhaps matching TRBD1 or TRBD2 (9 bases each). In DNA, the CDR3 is TGTGCCAGCAGTGAGGACAGGGGACTAGCCGATGAGCAGTTCTTC. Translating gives CASSEDRGLADEQFF.